What follows are 18 T cell receptor beta chains derived from one specimen sequenced in a study of a mutant IDH1 vaccine in newly diagnosed glioma. Time point reported: baseline, week 1 (first vaccination visit). Treatment meaning: pre-vaccination baseline after standard-of-care therapy. Sequenced by immunoSEQ multiplex PCR; TCRdb stores in-frame clones only, minus some. This table has about 38,000 clones, approximately 92% appearing once. The source material was PBMCs, sampled from a glioma patient treated with radiotherapy, temozolomide or both. The source of these receptors is a man between 18 and 29 years old with glioma.

In its sample, this clone was seen a few times. The genes are TRBV4-3 and TRBJ1-1; D not certain. V lost 5 bases to trimming and J lost 0 bases, with 7 bases between them. CDR3 length: 13 amino acids. From germline, CDR1 is LGHNA and CDR2 YSLEER. CDR3 protein: CASSRIMNTEAFF. CDR3 in DNA: TGCGCCAGCAGCAGGATCATGAACACTGAAGCTTTCTTT.

V is TRBV2 and J is TRBJ1-5; a possible D gene is TRBD1 (5 bases). From germline, CDR1 is SNHLY and CDR2 FYNNEI. The CDR3 has 14 residues. The ends were cut back, 11 bases at V and 0 bases at J, with 14 bases in the middle. The DNA for the CDR3 is TGTGCCGGACGGGGCGAGAATAGCAATCAGCCCCAGCATTTT. Its translation is CAGRGENSNQPQHF.

The chain has TRBV5-6 and TRBJ2-7, with 9 nucleotides matching TRBD1. The CDR3 contains 15 residues. The germline V gene encodes CDR1 SGHDT and CDR2 YYEEEE. After removal of 4 bases from V and 0 bases from J, the junction contained 5 bases not matched to a gene. The CDR3 coding sequence is TGTGCCAGCAGCCGGACAGGGGTTCGCTCCTACGAGCAGTACTTC. Translated, it gives CASSRTGVRSYEQYF.

The J gene is TRBJ1-4, the V gene TRBV30; a weak D match, TRBD1 (5 bases). Germline V lookup: CDR1 GTSNPN, CDR2 SVGIG (reference sequence). This CDR3 comprises 15 residues. Trimming removed 2 bases from V and 6 bases from J, with 16 bases in between. The CDR3 region is CAWSSPGTKDEKLFF. CDR3 nucleotide sequence: TGTGCCTGGAGTTCGCCCGGGACGAAGGATGAAAAACTGTTTTTT. The variable domain in full, with the rest retrieved from reference TRBV30 and TRBJ1-4, is SQTIHQWPATLVQPVGSPLSLECTVEGTSNPNLYWYRQAAGRGLQLLFYSVGIGQISSEVPQNLSASRPQDRQFILSSKKLLLSDSGFYLCAWSSPGTKDEKLFFGSGTQLSVL.

The V and J genes are TRBV7-2 and TRBJ1-1; 10 bases fit TRBD1. The V gene end was trimmed by 8 bases and the J gene end by 5 bases; junction bases not matched to a gene: 5. This CDR3 region has 13 residues. Germline-derived CDR1 and CDR2 are SGHTA and FQGNSA. CDR3 sequence: CASGDRGRTEAFF. The CDR3 DNA reads as TGTGCCAGCGGCGACAGGGGGCGAACTGAAGCTTTCTTT. Variable domain in full (rest from reference TRBV7-2 and TRBJ1-1): GAGVSQSPSNKVTEKGKDVELRCDPISGHTALYWYRQSLGQGLEFLIYFQGNSAPDKSGLPSDRFSAERTGGSVSTLTIQRTQQEDSAVYLCASGDRGRTEAFFGQGTRLTVV.

CDR3 protein: CASSISGVLLNQPQHF. The DNA of the CDR3 is TGTGCCAGTAGTATTTCGGGGGTCCTCCTCAATCAGCCCCAGCATTTT. The V call is TRBV19, the J call TRBJ1-5, with D tentatively TRBD1 (5 bases). The CDR3 is 16 amino acids. The germline V gene has CDR1 LNHDA and CDR2 SQIVND (reference sequence). V lost 3 bases to trimming and J lost 3 bases, with 15 bases between them. The complete variable domain, with remaining parts taken from reference TRBV19 and TRBJ1-5, reads DGGITQSPKYLFRKEGQNVTLSCEQNLNHDAMYWYRQDPGQGLRLIYYSQIVNDFQKGDIAEGYSVSREKKESFPLTVTSAQKNPTAFYLCASSISGVLLNQPQHFGDGTRLSIL.

This rearrangement joins TRBV2 to TRBJ1-5; D gene uncertain. Germline V gene sequence: CDR1 SNHLY, CDR2 FYNNEI. The CDR3 sequence is 13 residues long. Trimming shortened V by 6 bases and J by 0 bases, and 6 bases separated the two germline ends. The CDR3 nucleotides read TGTGCCAGCAGGACGGATAGCAATCAGCCCCAGCATTTT. This sequence encodes CASRTDSNQPQHF.

The rearrangement links TRBV6-5 to TRBJ2-7; 8 bases fit TRBD1. Germline V gene lookup returns CDR1 MNHEY and CDR2 SVGAGI. V was clipped by 8 bases and J by 0 bases; unmatched bases: 3. There are 13 residues in the CDR3. DNA for the CDR3: TGTGCCAGCCGCGGGACAGGCTCCTACGAGCAGTACTTC. It encodes CASRGTGSYEQYF.

The chain couples TRBV4-1 to TRBJ2-1, with D possibly TRBD2 on 5 matching bases. Germline V CDR1 and CDR2: MGHRA, YSYEKL. V lost 1 base to trimming and J lost 3 bases, with 10 bases between them. The CDR3 is 15 residues long. The CDR3 reads CASSQATTIYNEQFF. DNA for the CDR3: TGCGCCAGCAGCCAAGCCACGACTATCTACAATGAGCAGTTCTTC.

The rearrangement joins TRBV19 to TRBJ1-3; D remains unclear. CDR1 and CDR2 (germline): LNHDA, SQIVND (reference sequence). Trimming removed 3 bases at V and 7 bases at J, with 10 bases between. The CDR3 has 13 residues. CDR3 DNA sequence: TGTGCCAGTAGTATTAATCGTAAGAACACCATATATTTT. Amino acid sequence: CASSINRKNTIYF.

V usage is TRBV5-4 and J usage is TRBJ2-2; D perhaps matches TRBD1 (6 bases). V was cut by 4 bases and J by 6 bases, with 10 bases left in between. The CDR3 has 13 amino acids. Germline V lookup: CDR1 SGHNT, CDR2 YYREEE (reference sequence). As DNA, the CDR3 is TGTGCCAGCAGCGCTACAGGGCCCGGGGAGCTGTTTTTT. Its translation: CASSATGPGELFF.

The chain links TRBV29-1 to TRBJ2-2, with D perhaps assigned TRBD1 or TRBD2 (5 bases each). The CDR3 is 15 residues long. V was shortened by 4 bases and J by 5 bases, with 17 bases between the two germline ends. Germline CDR1 SQVTM, CDR2 ANQGSEA. In nucleotides, the CDR3 is TGCAGCGTTGTGCCCCTCCGGGGACGGACCGGGGAGCTGTTTTTT. Its translation: CSVVPLRGRTGELFF.

J is TRBJ2-2 and V is TRBV4-1; the D is unclear. The V gene lost 1 base and the J gene lost 4 bases, with 4 bases spanning the gap. The CDR3 runs to 13 residues. Germline CDR1 MGHRA, CDR2 YSYEKL. CDR3 amino acids: CASSQVPTGELFF. The DNA for the CDR3 is TGCGCCAGCAGCCAAGTTCCCACCGGGGAGCTGTTTTTT.

The V call is TRBV5-1, the J call TRBJ2-1; D is tentatively TRBD1 or TRBD2 (5 bases each). V lost 5 bases and J 9 bases, leaving 15 bases between the germline ends. Germline-derived CDR1 and CDR2 are SGHRS and YFSETQ. This CDR3 spans 13 amino acids. CDR3 nucleotides: TGCGCCAGCAGGGGGGAAACCCCCCGTGAGCAGTTCTTC. This gives the protein CASRGETPREQFF.

This chain joins TRBV2 and TRBJ2-5; no clear D. The germline gives CDR1 SNHLY, CDR2 FYNNEI. Trimming pared 4 bases from V and 2 bases from J, leaving 8 bases between. This CDR3 is built from 13 residues. In nucleotides, the CDR3 is TGTGCCAGCAGTGGCGAACGGCAAGAGACCCAGTACTTC. Protein: CASSGERQETQYF.

The CDR3 region is CASSYGGAGNTIYF. CDR3 DNA: TGTGCCAGCAGTTATGGGGGGGCTGGAAACACCATATATTTT. V gene TRBV6-6 combines with J gene TRBJ1-3; a weak D match, TRBD1 (5 bases). The ends were cut back, 3 bases at V and 2 bases at J, with 8 bases in the middle. The CDR3 consists of 14 residues. Per germline, CDR1 MNHNY and CDR2 SVGAGI (reference sequence).

Concerning this clone: One end of the junction does not line up with germline, which may come from a read error. The rearrangement joins TRBV7-7 to TRBJ2-1; D is perhaps TRBD2 (5 bases). Germline V lookup: CDR1 SSHAT, CDR2 FNYEAQ (reference sequence). The CDR3 spans 14 residues. The CDR3 bases are TGTGCTAGCAGCTTTAGCGCCGCTGACAATGAGCAGTTCTTC. Protein sequence: CASSFSAADNEQFF. Drawing the rest from reference TRBV7-7 and TRBJ2-1, the complete variable domain is GAGVSQSPRYKVTKRGQDVTLRCDPISSHATLYWYQQALGQGPEFLTYFNYEAQPDKSGLPSDRFSAERPEGSISTLTIQRTEQRDSAMYRCASSFSAADNEQFFGPGTRLTVL.

About this clone itself: Because the CDR3's place on the DNA is in doubt, the DNA is left out and the CDR3 is given as listed by TCRdb. CDR3 sequence: CASSFGAGPYEQYF. This chain uses TRBV27 with TRBJ2-7. From germline, CDR1 is MNHEY and CDR2 SMNVEV (reference sequence). The CDR3 sequence runs 14 residues, both termini included.